These 7 T cell receptor beta chains were all obtained from the same sample, sequenced in a study of cytomegalovirus exposure and HLA in healthy donors. PCR amplification relied on 60 Vbeta primers (plus 13 Jbeta primers). The protocol was immunoSEQ multiplex PCR, while the TCRdb copy is restricted to in-frame clones and leaves out a portion. Of some 120,000 clones in the sample, 80% are singletons; the top ten hold around 2.5%. Sequencing was done on a sample of PBMCs. The receptors here all came from a man between 25 and 39 years old in good health and CMV-seronegative.

This clone has only one observation. The CDR3 DNA is TGCACCAGCAGCCAAGAACCACAGGGGACTAGAGACACCGGGGAGCTGTTTTTT. It specifies CTSSQEPQGTRDTGELFF. The chain recombines TRBV1 with TRBJ2-2; the table's D call, TRBD2, was not checked against the DNA. TRBV1 is recorded as a pseudogene. The CDR3 length is 18 residues.

This clone was recorded a few times. The chain uses TRBV16 and TRBJ1-5; D ambiguous. This CDR3 has 15 residues. In germline, CDR1 is KGHSY, CDR2 FQNENV. V lost 1 base to trimming and J lost 2 bases, with 9 bases between them. The CDR3 region has the DNA TGTGCCAGCAGCCAATTTAGCGGGCGCAATCAGCCCCAGCATTTT. Its protein is CASSQFSGRNQPQHF.

The rearrangement links TRBV6-6 to TRBJ1-5; tentatively, D is TRBD1 (5 bases). Trimming cost V 2 bases and J 4 bases, with 12 bases left between them. From germline, CDR1 is MNHNY and CDR2 SVGAGI (reference sequence). The length of the CDR3 is 15 residues. The CDR3 is CASSYAGIGNQPQHF. The CDR3 nucleotides are TGTGCCAGCAGTTACGCAGGGATCGGGAATCAGCCCCAGCATTTT.

The chain combines TRBV5-1 with TRBJ2-1, with 11 nucleotides matching TRBD2. Germline trimming cut 4 bases from V and 7 bases from J; bases unmatched to any gene: 7. This CDR3 comprises 15 residues. Per germline, CDR1 SGHRS and CDR2 YFSETQ. The CDR3 region is CASSPSGTSGNEQFF. The DNA for the CDR3 is TGCGCCAGCAGCCCGTCCGGGACTAGCGGAAATGAGCAGTTCTTC.

This clone showed up just a few times. The chain combines TRBV18 with TRBJ2-7; D might be TRBD1 (6 bases). The CDR3 has 14 amino acids. Germline loops: CDR1 KGHSH, CDR2 LQKENI. Trimming shortened V by 2 bases and J by 3 bases, and 11 bases separated the two germline ends. CDR3 region: CASSPSGASYEQYF. Written as DNA, the CDR3 is TGTGCCAGCTCACCATCAGGGGCGAGCTACGAGCAGTACTTC.

The rearrangement joins TRBV2 to TRBJ2-5, with a possible D match to TRBD2 (6 bases). Trimming took 9 bases from V and 1 from J, leaving 15 bases between them. The CDR3 has 14 residues. Germline V gene lookup returns CDR1 SNHLY and CDR2 FYNNEI. The CDR3, as DNA: TGTGCCAGGACCCGGGGCGGGATCCAAGAGACCCAGTACTTC. It specifies CARTRGGIQETQYF.

This chain joins TRBV11-3 and TRBJ2-2; TRBD1 might be the D (5 bases). This CDR3 is built from 13 residues. Germline V lookup: CDR1 SGHNT, CDR2 YENEEA. V lost 5 bases, J lost 4 bases, and 8 bases lay in between. The CDR3 reads CASSLRGTGELFF. CDR3 bases: TGTGCCAGCAGCCTAAGGGGCACCGGGGAGCTGTTTTTT.